The sequence of this T cell receptor beta chain was determined in a study of cytomegalovirus exposure and HLA in healthy donors. Vbeta (60) and Jbeta (13) primers were used in the PCR. Some clones are missing from TCRdb's copy, which holds only in-frame ones; the method was immunoSEQ multiplex PCR. Found here are under 170,000 clones, about three fifths of them singletons; the top ten hold around 7.1%. Study results and limitations: The authors later found HLA-associated TCR beta chains more clonally expanded than equally common others.

The CDR3 is 14 residues long. Germline V CDR1 and CDR2: SNHLY, FYNNEI. The V segment lost 4 bases and the J segment 6 bases; nucleotides outside the gene matches: 4. About this clone itself: What it recognizes is unknown.

The specimen sequenced was PBMCs. The origin of this receptor is a woman in her sixties or seventies in good health and CMV-seropositive. The chain uses TRBV2 and TRBJ1-5; TRBD1 matches 9 bases. The CDR3 DNA follows: TGTGCCAGCAGTGGGACAGGGGTGGGTCAGCCCCAGCATTTT. It is translated as CASSGTGVGQPQHF.